This TCR beta chain comes out of a study of T cell changes during pregnancy in multiple sclerosis. Measured with immunoSEQ multiplex PCR; TCRdb has only the in-frame clones, and not every one. The sample has tens of thousands of clones; roughly 90% are singletons. The CDR3 has 18 amino acids. Germline V gene lookup returns CDR1 LNHDA and CDR2 SQIVND (reference sequence). V shed 7 bases, J shed 2 bases, and the junction held 16 bases outside the gene matches. The starting material was peripheral blood, obtained before pregnancy. V gene TRBV19 combines with J gene TRBJ1-5, with 8 positions matching TRBD1. This receptor was identified in a female donor with multiple sclerosis, enrolled in a pregnancy study. CDR3 sequence reads: CASITGVHGTGGNQPQHF. The CDR3, as DNA: TGTGCCAGTATCACTGGGGTACACGGGACAGGTGGCAATCAGCCCCAGCATTTT.